Listed here are 5 T cell receptor beta chains from one sample, sequenced in a study of T-cell reconstitution after alpha-beta-depleted transplantation in children. Unique molecular identifiers were incorporated during preparation of the TCRbeta library. TCRdb used MiXCR to reprocess the PCR reads, holding one entry per CDR3 protein. The table records about 400,000 distinct CDR3 sequences, under 20% of them present only once. The specimen comprised PBMCs, mostly from graft donor cells, sampled 360 days after TCRalphabeta/CD19-depleted stem cell transplant. The receptor set was obtained from a boy less than two years old who had a stem cell transplant for Wiskott-Aldrich syndrome, so the T cells may come from the graft donor.

This clonotype was detected only a few times. The chain couples TRBV5-1 to TRBJ1-2, with 9 positions matching TRBD1. CDR1 is SGHRS, CDR2 YFSETQ, per germline. Trimming took 1 base from V and 6 from J; bases not matched to a gene: 1. This CDR3 spans 13 amino acids. CDR3 sequence reads: CASSLTGGNGYTF. CDR3 nucleotides: TGCGCCAGCAGCTTGACAGGGGGCAATGGCTACACCTTC.

The V and J genes are TRBV7-8 and TRBJ2-7; 7 positions match TRBD2. The CDR3 is 14 residues long. From germline, CDR1 is SGHVS and CDR2 FQNEAQ. V shed 8 bases, J shed 3 bases, and the junction held 10 bases outside the gene matches. CDR3 protein: CASPLEGGYYEQYF. The CDR3 bases are TGTGCCAGCCCTTTGGAGGGAGGGTACTACGAGCAGTACTTC.

The sample holds a few counts of this clonotype. The chain has TRBV7-2 and TRBJ2-5; D is ambiguous. Germline V gives CDR1 SGHTA, CDR2 FQGNSA. Trimming removed 2 bases at V and 3 bases at J, with 7 bases between. The CDR3 totals 13 residues. CDR3 DNA sequence: TGTGCCAGCAGCTTACCTCCAGAAGAGACCCAGTACTTC. Amino acids: CASSLPPEETQYF.

As DNA, the CDR3 is TGTGCCAGCAGCCAAGTGGCACAGAACGAGCAGTACTTC. Translated, it gives CASSQVAQNEQYF. The V gene is TRBV3-1, the J gene TRBJ2-7; no definite D call. Germline values: CDR1 LGHDT, CDR2 YNNKEL (reference sequence). This CDR3 is built from 13 residues. Trimming took off 1 base at V and 5 bases at J, with 9 bases between the two ends.

The V call is TRBV9, the J call TRBJ2-3, with 14 positions matching TRBD2. CDR1 and CDR2 (germline): SGDLS, YYNGEE. The CDR3 consists of 17 residues. Trimming removed 0 bases from V and 3 bases from J; junction bases left unmatched: 3. The CDR3 nucleotides are TGTGCCAGCAGCGTAGCGGGACTAGCGGGAGTTACAGATACGCAGTATTTT. Translated, it gives CASSVAGLAGVTDTQYF.